Listed here are 21 T cell receptor beta chains from one sample, sequenced in a study of blood T cell repertoires in COVID-19. Using immunoSEQ multiplex PCR, the repertoire was profiled, and TCRdb retains in-frame clones only, with some absent. In the table there are fewer than 200,000 clones, around 82% of which are singletons. The specimen was peripheral blood. These receptors all come from an elderly woman with acute or convalescent COVID-19.

V is TRBV14 and J is TRBJ1-1; the D is unclear. Trimming left V 1 base short and J 8 bases short, with 14 bases between. The CDR3 is 14 residues long. Germline CDR1 reads SGHDN; CDR2 reads FVKESK. CDR3 residues: CASSQVYETIEAFF. The CDR3 nucleotides are TGTGCCAGCAGCCAAGTTTACGAGACAATCGAAGCTTTCTTT.

The CDR3 bases are TGCGCCAGCGGGACAGAACCTAACTATGGCTACACCTTC. Translation gives CASGTEPNYGYTF. The chain has TRBV5-1 and TRBJ1-2; 7 bases align to TRBD1. The germline gives CDR1 SGHRS, CDR2 YFSETQ. V dropped 7 bases and J dropped 0; count of bases not matched to a gene: 3. The CDR3 is 13 residues long.

This rearrangement joins TRBV19 to TRBJ1-5; tentatively, D is TRBD1 (5 bases). The CDR3 consists of 13 residues. Germline CDR1 is LNHDA and CDR2 is SQIVND (reference sequence). The germline V and J ends were trimmed by 5 bases and 3 bases, with 8 bases remaining between them. The CDR3 region is CASSQQVNQPQHF. The CDR3 nucleotides read TGTGCCAGTAGTCAACAGGTCAATCAGCCCCAGCATTTT.

The chain carries TRBV30 and TRBJ2-1; D might be TRBD2 (6 bases). The CDR3 sequence is 12 residues long. The V and J ends lost 4 bases and 4 bases respectively, with 8 bases between them. Germline CDR1 and CDR2: GTSNPN and SVGIG (reference sequence). The CDR3 region has the DNA TGTGCCTGGATGGCGGGATACAATGAGCAGTTCTTC. Translating gives CAWMAGYNEQFF.

This clone was recorded a few times. This sequence joins TRBV19 and TRBJ2-1; D is perhaps TRBD1 (5 bases). This CDR3 region has 16 residues. Trimming took off 1 base at V and 0 bases at J, with 10 bases between the two ends. Per the germline V gene, CDR1 is LNHDA and CDR2 is SQIVND (reference sequence). CDR3 amino acids: CASSIGTLSSYNEQFF. Here the CDR3 DNA reads TGTGCCAGTAGTATAGGGACACTGAGCTCCTACAATGAGCAGTTCTTC. Full variable domain (outside the CDR3, taken from reference TRBV19 and TRBJ2-1): DGGITQSPKYLFRKEGQNVTLSCEQNLNHDAMYWYRQDPGQGLRLIYYSQIVNDFQKGDIAEGYSVSREKKESFPLTVTSAQKNPTAFYLCASSIGTLSSYNEQFFGPGTRLTVL.

V and J are TRBV2 and TRBJ2-5; TRBD1 agrees at 8 bases. Germline CDR1 reads SNHLY; CDR2 reads FYNNEI. V lost 6 bases to trimming and J lost 4 bases; unmatched junction nucleotides: 4. This CDR3 comprises 13 residues. In DNA, the CDR3 is TGTGCCAGCAGGGGGACAGGTCGAGAGACCCAGTACTTC. Its translation: CASRGTGRETQYF.

The J gene is TRBJ1-1, the V gene TRBV6-5, with 10 bases aligning to TRBD1. This CDR3 has 14 amino acids. Germline CDR1 and CDR2: MNHEY and SVGAGI. J lost 11 bases, V lost 0 bases, and 6 bases had no gene match. CDR3 in amino acids: CASSYSGQGRDAFF. The DNA for the CDR3 is TGTGCCAGCAGTTACTCGGGACAGGGGAGAGACGCTTTCTTT.

V and J are TRBV9 and TRBJ1-6, with a possible D match to TRBD1 (6 bases). This CDR3 region has 15 residues. Deletions cut 4 bases from V and 8 bases from J, with 16 bases between. Germline CDR1 reads SGDLS; CDR2 reads YYNGEE. DNA for the CDR3: TGTGCCAGCAGCCACTACCGGACAGTGTATTCACCCCTCCACTTT. It encodes CASSHYRTVYSPLHF.

This clone came up once. CDR3 bases: TGTGCCAGCAGCTTGGCAGGGTTTAATGAAAAACTGTTTTTT. This codes for CASSLAGFNEKLFF. The rearrangement uses TRBV5-6 and TRBJ1-4; perhaps TRBD1 as D (5 bases). The CDR3 contains 14 residues. Trimming stripped 0 bases from V and 4 bases from J, with 7 bases between. Germline values: CDR1 SGHDT, CDR2 YYEEEE.

This chain uses TRBV14 with TRBJ2-7; D unclear. The CDR3 has 11 residues. The V and J ends lost 5 bases and 5 bases respectively, with 7 bases between them. Germline V gene sequence: CDR1 SGHDN, CDR2 FVKESK. The CDR3 DNA reads as TGTGCCAGCAGCTTTCGGGACGAGCAGTACTTC. It translates to CASSFRDEQYF.

V usage is TRBV7-3 and J usage is TRBJ2-1; TRBD2 matches at 8 bases. The V gene end was trimmed by 2 bases and the J gene end by 7 bases; junction bases not matched to a gene: 4. The CDR3 extends over 14 amino acids. CDR1 and CDR2 from the germline V gene are SGHTA and FQGTGA. This chain's CDR3 is CASSLAGGRNEQFF. DNA for the CDR3: TGTGCCAGCAGCTTAGCGGGAGGTAGAAATGAGCAGTTCTTC.

The chain links TRBV27 to TRBJ1-4, with D perhaps TRBD1 (5 bases). Germline V gives CDR1 MNHEY, CDR2 SMNVEV (reference sequence). Between the trimmed V and J ends, which lost 2 bases and 6 bases, there was a span of 7 bases. The CDR3 length is 13 residues. In DNA form, the CDR3 reads TGTGCCAGCAGTTTAATAGGGGATGAAAAACTGTTTTTT. Encoded protein: CASSLIGDEKLFF.

V gene TRBV5-1 combines with J gene TRBJ1-2, with TRBD1 identical over 8 bases. After removal of 4 bases from V and 7 bases from J, the junction contained 9 bases not matched to a gene. CDR1 SGHRS and CDR2 YFSETQ come from the germline V gene. CDR3 length: 14 residues. The CDR3 coding sequence is TGCGCCAGCAGCGAATCGACAGGGGCGGGTGGCTACACCTTC. Protein: CASSESTGAGGYTF.

This rearrangement joins TRBV6-5 to TRBJ1-5, with D possibly matching TRBD1 (5 bases). V dropped 6 bases and J dropped 6 bases, with 15 bases sitting between them. This CDR3 has 14 amino acids. Germline CDR1 MNHEY, CDR2 SVGAGI. CDR3 region: CASSRLGARQPQHF. The CDR3 DNA reads as TGTGCCAGCAGCAGATTAGGGGCCCGTCAGCCCCAGCATTTT.

On this clone itself: The same CDR3 arises from other DNA sequences in this sample as well. The chain carries TRBV19 and TRBJ2-7; TRBD1 matches at 9 bases. Losses at the gene ends were 6 bases for V and 0 bases for J; bases not matched to a gene: 3. Germline CDR1 and CDR2: LNHDA and SQIVND (reference sequence). The CDR3 is 14 residues long. The DNA of the CDR3 is TGTGCCAGTAGCCAACAGGGGGCCTCCTACGAGCAGTACTTC. This sequence encodes CASSQQGASYEQYF.

This chain connects TRBV6-2 or TRBV6-3 to TRBJ2-7, with D maybe TRBD1 (6 bases). Germline CDR1 reads MNHEY; CDR2 reads SVGEGT. Trimming shortened V by 3 bases and J by 1 base, and 13 bases separated the two germline ends. The CDR3 has 15 amino acids. Here the CDR3 reads CASSYYGTRSYEQYF. The DNA of the CDR3 is TGTGCCAGCAGTTATTACGGGACACGATCCTACGAGCAGTACTTC.

This clone was seen only once. The V and J genes are TRBV10-3 and TRBJ1-2; TRBD1 is a possible D gene (5 bases). Germline lookup yields CDR1 ENHRY and CDR2 SYGVKD. This CDR3 spans 13 amino acids. The V end lost 4 bases, the J end lost 6 bases, and 12 bases lay between the germline ends. CDR3 in DNA: TGTGCCATCAGTGGGGGCGTTTCTAATGGCTACACCTTC. This codes for CAISGGVSNGYTF.

V and J are TRBV19 and TRBJ1-1; 10 nucleotides match TRBD1. Germline V gives CDR1 LNHDA, CDR2 SQIVND (reference sequence). The CDR3 is made up of 13 amino acids. V shed 5 bases, J shed 11 bases, and the junction held 8 bases outside the gene matches. In nucleotides, the CDR3 is TGTGCCAGTAGTCAAAGACAGGGGGCTCGGGCTTTCTTT. This codes for CASSQRQGARAFF.

CDR3 in amino acids: CASSQQRGGETQYF. CDR3 nucleotides: TGTGCCAGCAGCCAACAGCGGGGGGGGGAGACCCAGTACTTC. This chain joins TRBV3-1 (or the pseudogene TRBV3-2) and TRBJ2-5; TRBD2 matches 10 bases. The V gene end was trimmed by 2 bases and the J gene end by 5 bases; junction bases not matched to a gene: 2. Germline V lookup: CDR1 LGHDT, CDR2 YNNKEL (reference sequence). CDR3 length equals 14 residues.

This sequence joins TRBV3-1 (or the pseudogene TRBV3-2) and TRBJ1-1; 8 nucleotides match TRBD1. This CDR3 comprises 14 residues. CDR1 LGHDT and CDR2 YNNKEL come from the germline V gene (reference sequence). V shed 4 bases and J 10 bases; nucleotides not matched to a gene: 11. In nucleotides, the CDR3 is TGTGCCAGCAGCCTAGTACTAACAGGGGGTCGAGCTTTCTTT. This codes for CASSLVLTGGRAFF.

The J gene is TRBJ2-1, the V gene TRBV10-3; TRBD1 agrees at 8 bases. The CDR3 covers 16 residues. Germline V gene data show CDR1 as ENHRY and CDR2 as SYGVKD. Trimming cost V 2 bases and J 5 bases; bases outside gene matches: 8. The DNA of the CDR3 is TGTGCCATCAGTGAGGGCTGGACAGGGTCCCACAATGAGCAGTTCTTC. Residues: CAISEGWTGSHNEQFF.